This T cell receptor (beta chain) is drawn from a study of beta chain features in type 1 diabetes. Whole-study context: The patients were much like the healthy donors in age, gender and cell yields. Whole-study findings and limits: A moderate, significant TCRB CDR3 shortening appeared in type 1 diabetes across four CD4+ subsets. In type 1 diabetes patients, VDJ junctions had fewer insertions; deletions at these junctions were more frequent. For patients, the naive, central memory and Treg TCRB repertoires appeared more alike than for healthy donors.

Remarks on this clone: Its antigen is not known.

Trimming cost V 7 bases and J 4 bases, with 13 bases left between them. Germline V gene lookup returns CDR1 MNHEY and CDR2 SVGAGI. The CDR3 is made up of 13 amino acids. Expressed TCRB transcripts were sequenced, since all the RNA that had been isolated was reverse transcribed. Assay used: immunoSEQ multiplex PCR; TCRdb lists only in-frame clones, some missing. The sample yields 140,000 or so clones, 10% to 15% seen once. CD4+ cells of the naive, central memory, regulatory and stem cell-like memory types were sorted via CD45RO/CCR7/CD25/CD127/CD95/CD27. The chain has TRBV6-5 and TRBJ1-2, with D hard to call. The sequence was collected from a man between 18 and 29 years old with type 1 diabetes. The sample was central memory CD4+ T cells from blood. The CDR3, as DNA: TGTGCCAGCAAAGTACGGGGTCTCTATGGCTACACCTTC. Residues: CASKVRGLYGYTF.